The clone carrying this T cell receptor (beta chain) was detected many times. The antigen is unknown. As for time point: persistent/refractory GD, antithyroid drugs over 5 years with positive TRAb. The TCR library used RNA extracted from PBMCs. The authors diagnosed Graves' disease using American Thyroid Association guidelines. The germline V gene encodes CDR1 DFQATT and CDR2 SNEGSKA (reference sequence). This CDR3 contains 11 residues. The V end lost 4 bases, the J end lost 5 bases, and 8 bases lay between the germline ends. This entry belongs to a study of regulatory T cells in long-lasting Graves disease. The wider study: Over-5-year antithyroid drug use with positive TSH receptor antibodies defined persistent Graves' disease in the study.

Construction of the TCR beta libraries employed iRepertoire HTBI primers in conjunction with Arm-PCR of CDR3 regions. TCRdb re-analysed the multiplex PCR reads in MiXCR, keeping a single row per CDR3 protein. The sample records some 420,000 distinct CDR3 sequences, approximately 22% being singletons. Findings and caveats of the study: Reduced TCR diversity was observed in persistent Graves' patients versus newly diagnosed patients.

The sequenced sample was peripheral blood mononuclear cells (PBMCs), obtained when the disease was refractory, from a patient treated with antithyroid drugs. V and J are TRBV20-1 and TRBJ1-1; D is perhaps TRBD1 (5 bases). The clonotype originates from a female donor with Graves disease. The CDR3 spells CSATGHTEAFF. CDR3 nucleotide sequence: TGCAGTGCTACAGGGCATACTGAAGCTTTCTTT.